The clone carrying this T cell receptor beta chain was found once. Its antigen is currently unknown. Only in-frame clones appear in the TCRdb table, and some are missing; sequencing was by immunoSEQ multiplex PCR. The data show hundreds of thousands of clones, with roughly 90% seen just once and about 12% held by the top ten. The CDR3 has 15 amino acids. Germline values: CDR1 KGHSH, CDR2 LQKENI. V was clipped by 3 bases and J by 4 bases; unmatched bases: 5. This sample is drawn from a study of cytomegalovirus exposure and HLA in healthy donors. Looking at the study overall: The roughly 130 validation repertoires used the same platform as the roughly 700 first-cohort repertoires (as reported by a later analysis).

Study results and caveats: The study labeled fewer than 200 TCR beta chains cytomegalovirus-associated. Many donors shared some public TCRs, even though most TCR sequences were rare. Reports showed the classifier diagnosing cytomegalovirus status with high specificity and sensitivity.

The sequencing sample was made of PBMCs. The V gene is TRBV18, the J gene TRBJ1-5; TRBD1 aligns across 8 bases. The source of this sequence is a man younger than 35 in good health and CMV-seropositive. The CDR3 is CASSPGQVGNQPQHF. CDR3 in DNA: TGTGCCAGCTCACCGGGACAGGTGGGAAATCAGCCCCAGCATTTT.